This T cell receptor (beta chain) was captured in a study of T cell responses to AZD1222 COVID-19 vaccine. General study results and limits: Spike was spanned by vaccine-associated CD4 TCRs, which were dominant at 160-218 and 743-854. Nearly half of spike-specific TCRs reportedly target variant regions that are unmutated in the B.1.351 and B.1.1.7 variants.

Profiling relied on immunoSEQ multiplex PCR, and the TCRdb table lists in-frame clones only, not all of them. This table holds around 67,000 clones, 80% to 90% found once. Comments on this clone: Antigen specificity is unknown.

This clonotype was obtained from an adult who received the AZD1222 COVID-19 vaccine. The specimen comprised peripheral blood, sampled 28 days after the second AZD1222 dose.

In DNA form, the CDR3 reads TGTGCCAGCAGCGGAGGACCCACAGATACGCAGTATTTT. Residues: CASSGGPTDTQYF. The V and J genes are TRBV6-4 and TRBJ2-3; a weak D match, TRBD2 (5 bases). The length of the CDR3 is 13 residues. V gave up 6 bases and J gave up 2 bases, with 9 bases separating them. Germline V gene sequence: CDR1 MRHNA, CDR2 SNTAGT.